Listed here are 8 T cell receptor beta chains from one sample, sequenced in a study of blood T cell repertoires in COVID-19 (dated by TCRdb to about 2020). Receptor libraries were prepared by the immunoSEQ multiplex PCR assay. Held by TCRdb, this immuneACCESS table contains in-frame sequences only and omits some clones. Under half of the omission traces to an unresolved V gene where checked; the cause of the rest is unknown. Within this sample are some 200,000 clones, with 84% of them counted one time only. The ten largest account for approximately 8% of the sample. The specimen was peripheral blood. These receptors were taken from a woman in her forties or fifties with active or convalescent COVID-19.

A few counts support this clone. The CDR3 region has the DNA TGTGCCAGCAGTACAATAACAGGGAATGGCTACACCTTC. Translating it yields CASSTITGNGYTF. The chain couples TRBV27 to TRBJ1-2; D possibly corresponds to TRBD1 (6 bases). Germline CDR1 and CDR2: MNHEY and SMNVEV (reference sequence). This CDR3 comprises 13 residues. The V and J ends lost 5 bases and 6 bases respectively, with 13 bases between them.

This clone was observed once. The rearrangement links TRBV30 to TRBJ1-1, with 10 bases identical to TRBD1. J gave up 0 bases and V 1 base, and 8 bases lay outside the gene matches. The CDR3 is 17 residues long. CDR1 is GTSNPN and CDR2 is SVGIG in the germline V gene (reference sequence). CDR3 bases: TGTGCCTGGAGTGGGGACAGGGGCCCCTCGGTGAACACTGAAGCTTTCTTT. Encoded protein: CAWSGDRGPSVNTEAFF.

J is TRBJ2-1 and V is TRBV4-2, with 7 bases fitting TRBD2. The ends lost 4 bases at V and 8 bases at J; junction bases unmatched: 8. Germline assignment: CDR1 LGHNA and CDR2 YNFKEQ. This CDR3 has 14 residues. The CDR3 DNA follows: TGTGCCAGCAGCCTAGCGGGCCGTGGGGATGAGCAGTTCTTC. Protein: CASSLAGRGDEQFF.

This clone was counted between two and nine times. The chain couples TRBV2 to TRBJ2-6; D is undetermined. CDR1 is SNHLY and CDR2 is FYNNEI in the germline V gene. V was pared by 5 bases and J by 0 bases, with 8 bases between. The CDR3 has 15 amino acids. CDR3 in DNA: TGTGCCAGCAGTCAGACTGGCTCTGGGGCCAACGTCCTGACTTTC. As protein: CASSQTGSGANVLTF. Combining the CDR3 with reference TRBV2 and TRBJ2-6 gives the whole variable domain EPEVTQTPSHQVTQMGQEVILRCVPISNHLYFYWYRQILGQKVEFLVSFYNNEISEKSEIFDDQFSVERPDGSNFTLKIRSTKLEDSAMYFCASSQTGSGANVLTFGAGSRLTVL.

The chain links TRBV29-1 to TRBJ1-2, with 12 bases fitting TRBD1. This CDR3 has 17 residues. V lost 2 bases and J lost 6; bases outside the gene matches: 13. Germline-derived CDR1 and CDR2 are SQVTM and ANQGSEA. The CDR3 loop reads CSVEIGTGGAGENGYTF. CDR3 coding DNA: TGCAGCGTTGAAATCGGGACAGGGGGCGCAGGGGAGAATGGCTACACCTTC.

The V gene is TRBV7-9, the J gene TRBJ2-1; no firm D call. The CDR3 covers 15 residues. V was pared by 1 base and J by 0 bases, with 7 bases between. Germline V gene data show CDR1 as SEHNR and CDR2 as FQNEAQ (reference sequence). For the CDR3, the DNA is TGTGCCAGCAGCTTAGGTATTAGCTCCTACAATGAGCAGTTCTTC. Protein product: CASSLGISSYNEQFF.

The CDR3 DNA follows: TGTGCCAGCAGCTTAGGGTCGGCCGGGGAGCTGTTTTTT. Its protein is CASSLGSAGELFF. The J gene is TRBJ2-2, the V gene TRBV11-3; D not resolved. Per the germline V gene, CDR1 is SGHNT and CDR2 is YENEEA. V lost 1 base and J lost 6, with 6 bases in between. CDR3 length: 13 residues.

The CDR3 DNA reads as TGCGCCAGCAGCTTGAGACTAGCGGGAGCCGCGAATGAGCAGTTCTTC. Translating gives CASSLRLAGAANEQFF. The gene calls are TRBV5-1 and TRBJ2-1, with 12 bases matching TRBD2. This CDR3 is 16 amino acids long. CDR1 is SGHRS and CDR2 is YFSETQ in the germline V gene. V gave up 1 base and J gave up 7 bases; unmatched junction bases: 6.